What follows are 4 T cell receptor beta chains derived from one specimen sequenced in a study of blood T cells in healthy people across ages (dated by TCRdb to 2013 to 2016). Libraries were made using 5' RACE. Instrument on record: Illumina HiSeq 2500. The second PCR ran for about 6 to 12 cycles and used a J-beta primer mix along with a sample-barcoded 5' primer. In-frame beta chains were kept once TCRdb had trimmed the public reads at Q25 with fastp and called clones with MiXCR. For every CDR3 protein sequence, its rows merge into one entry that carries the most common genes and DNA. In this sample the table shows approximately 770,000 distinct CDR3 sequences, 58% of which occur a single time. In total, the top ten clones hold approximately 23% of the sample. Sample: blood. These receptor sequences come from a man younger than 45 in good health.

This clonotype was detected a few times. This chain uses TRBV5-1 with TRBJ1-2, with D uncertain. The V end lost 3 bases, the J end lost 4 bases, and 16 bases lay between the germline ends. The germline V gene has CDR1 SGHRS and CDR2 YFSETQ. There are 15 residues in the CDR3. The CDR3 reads CASSSGSFSSYGYTF. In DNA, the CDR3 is TGCGCCAGCAGCTCGGGCTCTTTCTCCTCCTATGGCTACACCTTC.

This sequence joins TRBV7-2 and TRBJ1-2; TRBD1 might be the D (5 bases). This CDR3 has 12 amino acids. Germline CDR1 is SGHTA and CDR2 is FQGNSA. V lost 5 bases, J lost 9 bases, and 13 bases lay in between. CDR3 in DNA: TGTGCCAGCAGCACGGACAAGATCAGCTACACCTTC. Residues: CASSTDKISYTF.

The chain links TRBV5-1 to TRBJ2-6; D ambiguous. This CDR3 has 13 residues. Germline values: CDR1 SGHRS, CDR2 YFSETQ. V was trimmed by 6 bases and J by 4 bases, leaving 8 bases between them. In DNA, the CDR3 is TGCGCCAGCATGGGGTCCGGGGCCAACGTCCTGACTTTC. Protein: CASMGSGANVLTF.

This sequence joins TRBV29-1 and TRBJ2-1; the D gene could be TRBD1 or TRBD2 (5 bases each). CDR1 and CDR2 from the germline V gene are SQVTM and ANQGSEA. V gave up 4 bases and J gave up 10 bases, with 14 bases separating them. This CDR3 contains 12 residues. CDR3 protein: CSVVWGSYEQFF. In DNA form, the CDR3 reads TGCAGCGTTGTATGGGGGTCCTACGAGCAGTTCTTC.